This T cell receptor (beta chain) appears in the sequencing data of a study of Tregs in tolerant kidney transplant recipients. Study as a whole: A 3-day belatacept mixed lymphocyte reaction, sometimes plus 5-day graft donor restimulation, preceded CD4+CD25+CD127- sorting. Antibodies separated recipient from donor cells. Study-wide points: No direct test of biological reproducibility was done here. The small number of patients limits these findings pending further validation.

Germline values: CDR1 SEHNR, CDR2 FQNEAQ (reference sequence). With 6 bases clipped from V and 6 bases from J, the junction kept 5 bases outside the gene matches. CDR3 length: 14 residues. Sequencing was performed with immunoSEQ multiplex PCR; in TCRdb, only in-frame clones are kept and a portion is missing. The repertoire has tens of thousands of clones, roughly 95% of them found once; the top ten carry roughly 0.34%. As for this clone: Its antigen remains unknown.

This receptor was taken from a human donor in good health. The sequencing input was Tregs from blood cultured with allogeneic cells. The chain uses TRBV7-9 and TRBJ2-2; TRBD1 agrees at 9 bases. The CDR3 reads CASSTYRGPGELFF. CDR3 sequence (DNA): TGTGCCAGCAGTACTTACAGGGGGCCCGGGGAGCTGTTTTTT. Variable domain in full (rest from reference TRBV7-9 and TRBJ2-2): DTGVSQNPRHKITKRGQNVTFRCDPISEHNRLYWYRQTLGQGPEFLTYFQNEAQLEKSRLLSDRFSAERPKGSFSTLEIQRTEQGDSAMYLCASSTYRGPGELFFGEGSRLTVL.